A single sample gave rise to the 8 T cell receptor beta chains below, sequenced in a study of T cell repertoires in cytomegalovirus infection. TCRdb independently ran MiXCR on the reads; one entry per CDR3 protein. Here the sample spans 170,000 or so distinct CDR3 sequences, approximately 17% being singletons. Material for sequencing was CD8+ T cells from PBMCs. Receptors originate from a human donor in good health (CMV status not recorded). Some clones in this sample may be carry-over from other donors' samples.

This clonotype was detected a few times. The chain carries TRBV7-8 and TRBJ1-5, with TRBD1 matching 7 bases. Germline V gene data show CDR1 as SGHVS and CDR2 as FQNEAQ. The CDR3 is 15 residues long. The J segment lost 3 bases and the V segment lost 2 bases, leaving 4 bases of the junction unmatched. The chain's CDR3 is CASSLPGTVNQPQHF. CDR3 coding DNA: TGTGCCAGCAGCTTACCAGGGACAGTCAATCAGCCCCAGCATTTT.

This rearrangement joins TRBV7-6 to TRBJ2-1, with D tentatively TRBD1 or TRBD2 (6 bases each). Between the trimmed V and J ends, which lost 5 bases and 10 bases, there was a span of 15 bases. The CDR3 spans 13 residues. CDR1 is SGHVS and CDR2 is FNYEAQ in the germline V gene. The CDR3 protein is CASSPRGAGEQFF. The CDR3 DNA reads as TGTGCCAGCAGCCCGAGGGGGGCGGGCGAGCAGTTCTTC.

The chain is built from TRBV6-2 or TRBV6-3 and TRBJ2-5; a possible D gene is TRBD2 (6 bases). Trimming stripped 6 bases from V and 2 bases from J, with 13 bases between. Germline V gives CDR1 MNHEY, CDR2 SVGEGT. This CDR3 region has 14 residues. The CDR3 nucleotides read TGTGCCAGCAGGGTGGGAGGACTGCAAGAGACCCAGTACTTC. Amino acid sequence: CASRVGGLQETQYF.

The chain is built from TRBV6-2 or TRBV6-3 and TRBJ1-1; possible D gene TRBD1, 6 bases. CDR3 length: 16 amino acids. The germline CDR1 and CDR2 sequences are MNHEY and SVGEGT. The V end lost 5 bases, the J end lost 1 base, and 17 bases lay between the germline ends. The CDR3 DNA sequence: TGTGCCAGCAGTCCCTCACGGGGGGGGGCGAACACTGAAGCTTTCTTT. Translating it yields CASSPSRGGANTEAFF.

This chain uses TRBV7-9 with TRBJ2-7, with no clear D. Germline V lookup: CDR1 SEHNR, CDR2 FQNEAQ (reference sequence). The germline V and J ends were trimmed by 3 bases and 1 base, with 7 bases remaining between them. The length of the CDR3 is 13 residues. The CDR3 coding sequence is TGTGCCAGCAGCTTTCCTTCTTCCTACGAGCAGTACTTC. Its translation: CASSFPSSYEQYF.

The table lists this clonotype with a few counts. V gene TRBV27 combines with J gene TRBJ2-3; the D gene is possibly TRBD1 (6 bases). Per germline, CDR1 MNHEY and CDR2 SMNVEV (reference sequence). The CDR3 loop spans 14 amino acids. The V and J ends lost 5 bases and 4 bases respectively, with 13 bases between them. The CDR3 spells CASSRRQEADTQYF. CDR3 nucleotide sequence: TGTGCCAGCAGTCGACGACAGGAAGCAGATACGCAGTATTTT.

Comment on this clonotype: The junction and the germline gene differ at one end; a read error may be behind it. V gene TRBV5-5 combines with J gene TRBJ2-5; unclear D gene. This CDR3 has 15 residues. The V gene's germline CDR1 is SGHKS and CDR2 YYEKEE (reference sequence). As DNA, the CDR3 is TGTGCCAGCAGCTTCGGCGGTGCCTACCAAGAGACCGAGTACTTC. This codes for CASSFGGAYQETEYF.

This clonotype was observed a few times. The V and J genes are TRBV6-6 and TRBJ2-1; D is unclear. CDR3 length: 13 residues. Germline V gene sequence: CDR1 MNHNY, CDR2 SVGAGI (reference sequence). Trimming stripped 6 bases from V and 3 bases from J, with 9 bases between. CDR3 nucleotide sequence: TGTGCCAGCAGAGACTTCCGCTACAATGAGCAGTTCTTC. Translated: CASRDFRYNEQFF.